These 29 T cell receptor beta chains share one sample of origin, sequenced in a study of cytomegalovirus exposure and HLA in healthy donors. With 60 Vbeta and 13 Jbeta primers, the PCR was carried out. This table comes from immunoSEQ multiplex PCR, and its TCRdb copy is limited to in-frame clones, with some not included. The table has about 160,000 clones, 70% to 80% seen once. Sequenced sample: PBMCs. The source of these receptors is a man aged 55 to 70 in good health and CMV-seronegative.

This clone was recorded a few times. The chain links TRBV7-6 to TRBJ2-2; no firm D call. Germline V gives CDR1 SGHVS, CDR2 FNYEAQ. The germline V and J ends were trimmed by 8 bases and 4 bases, with 17 bases remaining between them. The CDR3 is 15 residues long. The CDR3 DNA reads as TGTGCCAGCCGGGTCGGAACAAGCCTCACCGGGGAGCTGTTTTTT. Translated, it gives CASRVGTSLTGELFF.

The V and J genes are TRBV27 and TRBJ2-2, with TRBD1 matching over 7 bases. This CDR3 has 14 residues. CDR1 and CDR2 from the germline V gene are MNHEY and SMNVEV (reference sequence). V trimming: 7 bases; J trimming: 3 bases; junction bases outside the gene matches: 5. Here the CDR3 DNA reads TGTGCCAGCACTACAGGGGTTTACACCGGGGAGCTGTTTTTT. Translated: CASTTGVYTGELFF.

This clone was found a few times. Germline and junction disagree at one end, which may indicate a read error. V is TRBV7-2 and J is TRBJ2-7; perhaps TRBD2 as D (6 bases). The germline gives CDR1 SGHTA, CDR2 FQGNSA. The CDR3 extends over 14 amino acids. CDR3 region: CASRSNRDSDEQYF. As DNA, the CDR3 is TGTGCCAGCAGATCGAATAGGGACTCCGACGAGCAGTACTTC.

The rearrangement uses TRBV21-1 and TRBJ2-6; the table gives TRBD2 as D, unverified against the DNA. TRBV21-1 is a pseudogene segment. This CDR3 has 14 amino acids. DNA of the CDR3: TGTGCCAGACCCACGGGGTCTGGGGCCAACGTCCTGACTTTC. Protein: CARPTGSGANVLTF.

The chain uses TRBV6-4 and TRBJ2-7; no firm D call. The V end was cut by 6 bases, the J end by 4 bases, with 10 bases between. The germline gives CDR1 MRHNA, CDR2 SNTAGT. The CDR3 consists of 12 residues. For the CDR3, the DNA is TGTGCCAGCAGCGAGATCCTGTACGAGCAGTACTTC. Residues: CASSEILYEQYF.

The chain is built from TRBV25-1 and TRBJ1-1, with 8 bases matching TRBD1. Unmatched junction bases numbered 7, after V lost 4 bases and J lost 6 bases. This CDR3 contains 14 residues. Germline assignment: CDR1 MGHDK and CDR2 SYGVNS. Written as DNA, the CDR3 is TGTGCCAGCAGTGTGGACAGGGACCTCGCTGAAGCTTTCTTT. As protein: CASSVDRDLAEAFF. Looking up the rest from reference TRBV25-1 and TRBJ1-1 gives the full variable domain: EADIYQTPRYLVIGTGKKITLECSQTMGHDKMYWYQQDPGMELHLIHYSYGVNSTEKGDLSSESTVSRIRTEHFPLTLESARPSHTSQYLCASSVDRDLAEAFFGQGTRLTVV.

The chain recombines TRBV7-3 with TRBJ2-3; no firm D call. Germline values: CDR1 SGHTA, CDR2 FQGTGA. The ends were cut back, 2 bases at V and 6 bases at J, with 15 bases in the middle. This CDR3 contains 15 residues. The CDR3 DNA is TGTGCCAGCAGCTTATCCAGAGGTACTTCGGATACGCAGTATTTT. Translated, it gives CASSLSRGTSDTQYF.

The rearrangement joins TRBV28 to TRBJ2-3; 8 bases agree with TRBD2. The V gene's germline CDR1 is MDHEN and CDR2 SYDVKM. J was trimmed by 4 bases and V by 6 bases; bases with no gene match: 6. The CDR3 loop spans 14 amino acids. CDR3 amino acids: CASSPGTSPDTQYF. The CDR3 DNA is TGTGCCAGCAGCCCCGGGACTAGTCCAGATACGCAGTATTTT.

V usage is TRBV25-1 and J usage is TRBJ1-3, with TRBD1 matching 9 bases. V trimming: 3 bases; J trimming: 2 bases; junction bases outside the gene matches: 5. Germline-derived CDR1 and CDR2 are MGHDK and SYGVNS. The CDR3 is made up of 16 amino acids. The CDR3 loop reads CASSESGQGPGNTIYF. In nucleotides, the CDR3 is TGTGCCAGCAGTGAGTCCGGACAGGGGCCTGGAAACACCATATATTTT.

As to this clone: Its ends do not fully match the called genes, so a read error is possible. The chain couples TRBV7-9 to TRBJ2-5; D may be TRBD2 (6 bases). The tail of the sequence fits TRBJ2-7 better, so the J call may be wrong. Germline V gene sequence: CDR1 SEHNR, CDR2 FQNEAQ (reference sequence). This CDR3 has 14 amino acids. CDR3 loop: CASSLANSDYEQYF. The CDR3 DNA sequence: TGTGCCAGCAGCCTAGCGAACAGCGACTACGAGCAGTACTTC.

The rearrangement joins TRBV15 to TRBJ2-7, with no clear D. The CDR3 sequence is 14 residues long. CDR1 is LNHNV, CDR2 YYDKDF, per germline (reference sequence). V lost 6 bases and J lost 2, with 14 bases in between. DNA of the CDR3: TGTGCCACCAGTCCCCGTGGGCAAGCCTACGAGCAGTACTTC. Its translation is CATSPRGQAYEQYF.

J is TRBJ2-7 and V is TRBV4-1; D is perhaps TRBD2 (7 bases). Germline-derived CDR1 and CDR2 are MGHRA and YSYEKL. This CDR3 has 15 residues. The V and J ends lost 0 bases and 1 base respectively, with 10 bases between them. The CDR3 sequence: CASSQDEGGSYEQYF. The CDR3 DNA reads TGCGCCAGCAGCCAAGATGAGGGGGGGTCCTACGAGCAGTACTTC.

The chain uses TRBV15 and TRBJ2-7; TRBD1 matches 8 bases. The CDR3 contains 15 residues. With V trimmed by 5 bases and J by 3 bases, 9 bases remained unmatched. Germline CDR1 LNHNV, CDR2 YYDKDF (reference sequence). The chain's CDR3 is CATSPSTGANYEQYF. CDR3 DNA sequence: TGTGCCACCAGCCCCTCGACAGGGGCGAACTACGAGCAGTACTTC.

This sequence joins TRBV9 and TRBJ2-7; TRBD1 is a possible D gene (5 bases). CDR3 length: 15 amino acids. Trimming took 6 bases from V and 3 from J, leaving 19 bases between them. Per germline, CDR1 SGDLS and CDR2 YYNGEE. This chain's CDR3 is CASNLLFDRVYEQYF. CDR3 in DNA: TGTGCCAGCAACCTGCTCTTTGACAGAGTCTACGAGCAGTACTTC.

The J gene is TRBJ2-5, the V gene TRBV7-2, with D possibly TRBD1 on 5 matching bases. TRBJ2-7 explains the end of the DNA better; the J call may be wrong. Germline values: CDR1 SGHTA, CDR2 FQGNSA. The CDR3 runs 12 residues. CDR3 protein: CASSRQYYEQYF. The DNA of the CDR3 is TGTGCCAGCAGCCGACAGTACTACGAGCAGTACTTC.

The CDR3 sequence is CASRPYRTSSGYF. CDR3 in DNA: TGTGCCAGCAGGCCCTATCGGACTAGCTCAGGGTATTTT. This chain connects TRBV27 to TRBJ2-3, with TRBD2 matching 8 bases. Germline CDR1 is MNHEY and CDR2 is SMNVEV (reference sequence). V shed 6 bases, J shed 14 bases, and the junction held 13 bases outside the gene matches. The CDR3 covers 13 residues.

On this clone itself: The junction shows a germline mismatch at one end, possibly a read error. The rearrangement uses TRBV7-9 and TRBJ2-1; tentative D call: TRBD2 (6 bases). From germline, CDR1 is SEHNR and CDR2 FQNEAQ (reference sequence). The CDR3 sequence is 16 residues long. The CDR3 sequence: CSSSHYGGSSYNEQFF. The DNA for the CDR3 is TGTTCCAGCAGCCATTACGGAGGGAGCTCCTACAATGAGCAGTTCTTC.

V and J are TRBV7-9 and TRBJ2-7; weak D call: TRBD2 (6 bases). Trimming removed 6 bases from V and 0 bases from J, with 15 bases in between. The CDR3 is 15 amino acids. The germline V gene has CDR1 SEHNR and CDR2 FQNEAQ (reference sequence). In nucleotides, the CDR3 is TGTGCCAGCAGGGGTAGCGGCGGCAGCTCCTACGAGCAGTACTTC. Translation: CASRGSGGSSYEQYF.

This sequence joins TRBV5-6 and TRBJ2-1; 10 bases fit TRBD2. Germline V gene data show CDR1 as SGHDT and CDR2 as YYEEEE. The CDR3 contains 17 residues. Unmatched junction bases numbered 13, after V lost 4 bases and J lost 6 bases. The CDR3 DNA is TGTGCCAGCAGCCAGATTGGGGGACTAGCGCCATTCAATGAGCAGTTCTTC. Its protein is CASSQIGGLAPFNEQFF.

This sequence joins TRBV2 and TRBJ2-5; 7 bases match TRBD1. The CDR3 covers 14 residues. From germline, CDR1 is SNHLY and CDR2 FYNNEI. The J segment lost 7 bases and the V segment lost 5 bases, leaving 10 bases of the junction unmatched. CDR3 bases: TGTGCCAGCAGTCGGGCAGGGGGTAGGTGGACCCAGTACTTC. Its protein is CASSRAGGRWTQYF.

The J gene is TRBJ1-5, the V gene TRBV28; D may be TRBD1 (6 bases). CDR1 is MDHEN, CDR2 SYDVKM, per germline. V was trimmed by 5 bases and J by 7 bases, leaving 18 bases between them. This CDR3 has 15 residues. The CDR3: CASSPTREGGQPQHF. The CDR3 DNA reads as TGTGCCAGCAGTCCCACCCGGGAGGGGGGGCAGCCCCAGCATTTT.

The V and J genes are TRBV11-2 and TRBJ2-2; D unclear. The germline CDR1 and CDR2 sequences are SGHAT and FQNNGV. Trimming took 3 bases from V and 1 from J, leaving 3 bases between them. The CDR3 is made up of 13 amino acids. The chain's CDR3 is CASSFWNTGELFF. The CDR3 region has the DNA TGTGCCAGCAGCTTCTGGAACACCGGGGAGCTGTTTTTT.

The V and J genes are TRBV27 and TRBJ2-7, with D perhaps matching TRBD2 (6 bases). Per germline, CDR1 MNHEY and CDR2 SMNVEV (reference sequence). V lost 0 bases and J 7 bases, leaving 13 bases between the germline ends. CDR3 size: 14 residues. CDR3 protein: CASSLSTGVVEQYF. DNA for the CDR3: TGTGCCAGCAGTTTATCCACGGGGGTCGTGGAGCAGTACTTC.

At least ten counts were recorded for this clone. The same CDR3 also results from other DNA sequences found in this sample. This rearrangement joins TRBV5-4 to TRBJ2-1; no definite D call. Germline-derived CDR1 and CDR2 are SGHNT and YYREEE (reference sequence). V was clipped by 0 bases and J by 4 bases, with 5 bases between them. The CDR3 covers 13 residues. This CDR3 is CASSLDYYNEQFF. CDR3 sequence (DNA): TGTGCCAGCAGCTTGGACTATTACAATGAGCAGTTCTTC.

The rearrangement links TRBV28 to TRBJ1-6, with TRBD1 as a possible D gene (5 bases). CDR1 and CDR2 (germline): MDHEN, SYDVKM. Trimming stripped 2 bases from V and 10 bases from J, with 15 bases between. The CDR3 is 15 residues long. In DNA form, the CDR3 reads TGTGCCAGCAGTTTAAGTAGGCAGGGAAGATCACCCCTCCACTTT. Translating it yields CASSLSRQGRSPLHF.

This clone occurred once. The V gene is TRBV7-6, the J gene TRBJ2-3; a possible D gene is TRBD2 (5 bases). Germline loops: CDR1 SGHVS, CDR2 FNYEAQ. Trimming took off 8 bases at V and 1 base at J, with 16 bases between the two ends. There are 15 residues in the CDR3. CDR3 nucleotide sequence: TGTGCCAGCTCCCTGGGTGGTAGCGGCACAGATACGCAGTATTTT. It yields the protein CASSLGGSGTDTQYF.

The DNA of the CDR3 is TGTGCCACCAGCAGAGATGGGCCAGATTTTAATGAAAAACTGTTTTTT. Translation: CATSRDGPDFNEKLFF. The V call is TRBV15, the J call TRBJ1-4; D call uncertain. CDR1 LNHNV and CDR2 YYDKDF come from the germline V gene (reference sequence). Trimming removed 0 bases at V and 4 bases at J, with 12 bases between. The CDR3 consists of 16 residues.

The V call is TRBV27, the J call TRBJ1-2, with 9 bases matching TRBD1. Germline assignment: CDR1 MNHEY and CDR2 SMNVEV (reference sequence). J gave up 3 bases and V 7 bases, and 15 bases lay outside the gene matches. There are 17 residues in the CDR3. This chain's CDR3 is CASNITRDRVFDYGYTF. CDR3 DNA: TGTGCCAGCAATATTACCCGGGACAGGGTGTTCGACTATGGCTACACCTTC.

The rearrangement links TRBV7-2 to TRBJ2-5, with 16 bases matching TRBD2. This CDR3 spans 18 amino acids. The germline V gene encodes CDR1 SGHTA and CDR2 FQGNSA. J lost 4 bases, V lost 5 bases, and 10 bases had no gene match. The CDR3 here is CASSPFMGLAGGSETQYF. CDR3 nucleotide sequence: TGTGCCAGCAGCCCTTTTATGGGACTAGCGGGGGGGTCAGAGACCCAGTACTTC.